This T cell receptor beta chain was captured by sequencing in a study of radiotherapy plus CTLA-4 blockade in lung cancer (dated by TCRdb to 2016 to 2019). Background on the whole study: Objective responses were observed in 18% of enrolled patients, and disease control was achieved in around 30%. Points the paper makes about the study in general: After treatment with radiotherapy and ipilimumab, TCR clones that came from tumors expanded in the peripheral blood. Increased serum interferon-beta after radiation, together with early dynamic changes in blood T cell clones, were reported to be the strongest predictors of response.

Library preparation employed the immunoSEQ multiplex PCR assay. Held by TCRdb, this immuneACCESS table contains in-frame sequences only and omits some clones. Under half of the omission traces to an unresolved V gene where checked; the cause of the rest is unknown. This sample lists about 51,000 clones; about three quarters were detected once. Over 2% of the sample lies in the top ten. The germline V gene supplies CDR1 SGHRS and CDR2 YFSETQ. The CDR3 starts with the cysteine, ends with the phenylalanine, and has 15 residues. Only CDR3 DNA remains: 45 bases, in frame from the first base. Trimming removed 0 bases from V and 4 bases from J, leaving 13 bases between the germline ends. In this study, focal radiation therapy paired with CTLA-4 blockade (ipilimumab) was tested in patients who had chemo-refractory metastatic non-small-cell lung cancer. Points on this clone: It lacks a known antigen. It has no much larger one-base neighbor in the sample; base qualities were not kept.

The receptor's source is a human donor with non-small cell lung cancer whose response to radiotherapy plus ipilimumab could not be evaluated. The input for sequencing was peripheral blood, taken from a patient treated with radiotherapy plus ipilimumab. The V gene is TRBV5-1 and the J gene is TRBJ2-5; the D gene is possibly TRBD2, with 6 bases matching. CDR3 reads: CASSLAGQGLETQYF. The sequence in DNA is TGCGCCAGCAGCTTGGCGGGGCAGGGACTAGAGACCCAGTACTTC.